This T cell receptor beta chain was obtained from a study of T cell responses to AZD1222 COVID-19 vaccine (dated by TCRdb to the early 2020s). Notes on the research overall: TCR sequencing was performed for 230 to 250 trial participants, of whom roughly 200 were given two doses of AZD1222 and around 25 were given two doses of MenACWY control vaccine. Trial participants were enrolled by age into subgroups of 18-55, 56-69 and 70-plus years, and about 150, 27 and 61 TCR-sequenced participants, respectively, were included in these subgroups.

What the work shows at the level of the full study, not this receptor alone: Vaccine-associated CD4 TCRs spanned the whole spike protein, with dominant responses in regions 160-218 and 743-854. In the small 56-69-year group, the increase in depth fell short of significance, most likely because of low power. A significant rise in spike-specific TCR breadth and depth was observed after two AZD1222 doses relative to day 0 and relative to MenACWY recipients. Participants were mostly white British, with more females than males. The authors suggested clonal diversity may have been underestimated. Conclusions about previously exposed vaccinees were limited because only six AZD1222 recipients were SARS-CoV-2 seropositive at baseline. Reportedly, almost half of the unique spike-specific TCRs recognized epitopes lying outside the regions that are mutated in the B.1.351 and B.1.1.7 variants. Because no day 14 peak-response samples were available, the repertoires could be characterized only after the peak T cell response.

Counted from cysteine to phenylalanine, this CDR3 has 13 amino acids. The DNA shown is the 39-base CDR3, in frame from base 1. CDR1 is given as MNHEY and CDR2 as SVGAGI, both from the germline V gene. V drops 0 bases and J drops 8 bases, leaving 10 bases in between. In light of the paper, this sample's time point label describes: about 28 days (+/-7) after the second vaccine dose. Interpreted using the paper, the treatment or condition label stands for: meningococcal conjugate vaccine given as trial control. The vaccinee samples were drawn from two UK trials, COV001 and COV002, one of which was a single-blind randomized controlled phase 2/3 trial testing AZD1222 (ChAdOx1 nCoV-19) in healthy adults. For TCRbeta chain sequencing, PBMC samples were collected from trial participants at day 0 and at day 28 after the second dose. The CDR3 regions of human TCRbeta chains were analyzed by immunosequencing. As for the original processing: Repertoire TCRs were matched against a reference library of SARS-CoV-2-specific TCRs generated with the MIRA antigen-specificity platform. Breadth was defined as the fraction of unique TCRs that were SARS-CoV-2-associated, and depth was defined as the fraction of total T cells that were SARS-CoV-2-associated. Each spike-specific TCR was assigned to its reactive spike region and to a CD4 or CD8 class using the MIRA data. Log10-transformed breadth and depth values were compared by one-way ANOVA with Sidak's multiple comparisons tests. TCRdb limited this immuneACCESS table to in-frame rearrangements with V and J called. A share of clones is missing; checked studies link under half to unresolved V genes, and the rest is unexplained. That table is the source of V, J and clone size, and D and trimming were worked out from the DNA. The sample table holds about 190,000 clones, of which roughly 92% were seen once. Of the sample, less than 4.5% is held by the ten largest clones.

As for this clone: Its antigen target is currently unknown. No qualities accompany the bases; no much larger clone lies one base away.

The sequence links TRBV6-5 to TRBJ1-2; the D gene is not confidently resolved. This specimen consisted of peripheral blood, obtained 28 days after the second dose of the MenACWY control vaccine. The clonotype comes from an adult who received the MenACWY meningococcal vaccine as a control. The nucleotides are TGTGCCAGCAGTTACTCTGGGGATGGCGGCTACACCTTC. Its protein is CASSYSGDGGYTF.